Listed below are T cell receptor beta chains from one sample, sequenced in a study of low-dose radiotherapy and immunotherapy resistance in tumors. MiXCR, applied by TCRdb to the reads, yields one record per CDR3 protein. The top ten clones hold around 10% of a sample with around 76,000 distinct CDR3 sequences, around 30% of them seen once. The material sequenced was PBMCs, taken before treatment. All receptors come from a female donor with ovarian cancer. Each CDR3 is given with its conserved first and last residue. A D gene is named only where the DNA matches it firmly. Only some rows state a clone size, as once, few, many or a class for expanded clones.

abundance | j_gene | d_gene | v_gene | CDR3nt | CDR3aa
. | TRBJ1-1 | TRBD1 | TRBV13 | TGTGCCAGCAGCTCAGACAGGGGGAACACCGAAGCTTTCTTT | CASSSDRGNTEAFF
many | TRBJ1-5 | TRBD1 | TRBV2 | TGTGCCAGCGGTCGACAGGGAAGGGGCCTGCCCAGCGAAAATCAGCCCCAGCATTTT | CASGRQGRGLPSENQPQHF
many | TRBJ2-5 | . | TRBV11-3 | TGTGCCAGCTCACCACGTCAGGGGCCTCAAGAGACCCAGTACTTC | CASSPRQGPQETQYF
. | TRBJ1-3 | . | TRBV18 | TGTGCCAGCTCACCACGGGGGTCCCTTACTGGAAACACCATATATTTT | CASSPRGSLTGNTIYF
. | TRBJ2-1 | TRBD2 | TRBV20-1 | TGCAGTGCTTTAGCGGGAGGGTCCTACAATGAGCAGTTCTTC | CSALAGGSYNEQFF
. | TRBJ1-2 | . | TRBV9 | TGTGCCAGCAGCGCTTCTTTTGGTGGCTACACCTTC | CASSASFGGYTF
few | TRBJ2-3 | . | TRBV5-1 | TGCGCCAGCAGCCTACGGACAGATAGCACAGATACGCAGTATTTT | CASSLRTDSTDTQYF
many | TRBJ2-3 | TRBD2 | TRBV2 | TGTGCCGTCTCGAGACTAGCGGCCTTCACAGATACGCAGTATTTT | CAVSRLAAFTDTQYF
medium-sized | TRBJ1-1 | . | TRBV5-1 | TGTGCCAGCAGTTTAGGGGGGGGCACTGAAGCTTTCTTT | CASSLGGGTEAFF
many | TRBJ2-1 | . | TRBV20-1 | TGCAGTGCTAGTATCCCGAGGGGAACACGTGAGCAGTTCTTC | CSASIPRGTREQFF
. | TRBJ2-2 | . | TRBV5-4 | TGTGCCAGCAGCTTGGGTATGGGGTACACCGGGGAGCTGTTTTTT | CASSLGMGYTGELFF
few | TRBJ2-2 | TRBD1 | TRBV28 | TGTGCCAGCAGTGGGGACAGGGGCGCAAACACCGGGGAGCTGTTTTTT | CASSGDRGANTGELFF
few | TRBJ1-2 | . | TRBV28 | TGTGCCAGCAGCTGGGGGGCAGGGGCGCGCTACTATGGCTACACCTTC | CASSWGAGARYYGYTF
many | TRBJ1-2 | . | TRBV2 | TGTGCCAGCAGCGAGTATGGGACGGCCTACTATGGCTACACCTTC | CASSEYGTAYYGYTF
many | TRBJ2-2 | . | TRBV5-1 | TGCGCCAGCAGCTTGGCGGAGACGAACACCGGGGAGCTGTTTTTT | CASSLAETNTGELFF
many | TRBJ2-3 | TRBD2 | TRBV7-2 | TGTGCCAGCAGCTTAGGGGCTTCTGCGGGAGAAGGAGATACGCAGTATTTT | CASSLGASAGEGDTQYF
. | TRBJ2-7 | . | TRBV5-5 | TGTGCCAGCAGCTTGGGGAACGGACGGCCCCAGACCTACGAGCAGTACTTC | CASSLGNGRPQTYEQYF
. | TRBJ2-1 | TRBD2 | TRBV18 | TGTGCCAGCTCACCACCAATCGGAGTCCTAGCGGGAGAGTCCACCCCCTACAATGAGCAGTTCTTC | CASSPPIGVLAGESTPYNEQFF
. | TRBJ2-1 | TRBD1 | TRBV24-1 | TGTGCCACCAGCTCCCGGGACAGGGTTCTTTCCAATGAGCAGTTCTTC | CATSSRDRVLSNEQFF
. | TRBJ2-5 | . | TRBV3-1 | TGTGCCAGCAGCCAATTTCGGGAGCAGTACTTC | CASSQFREQYF
. | TRBJ2-7 | . | TRBV3-1 | TGTGCCAGCAGCCACACGGGAGCCGAGCAGTACTTC | CASSHTGAEQYF
. | TRBJ2-5 | . | TRBV5-4 | TGTGCCAGCAGCTTGTCGAGTCTAGCGGGGACAGGGACCCAGTACTTC | CASSLSSLAGTGTQYF
many | TRBJ2-7 | TRBD2 | TRBV6-6 | TGTGCCAGCAGTACTAGCGGGGGGTCGAACTACGAGCAGTACTTC | CASSTSGGSNYEQYF
. | TRBJ2-7 | . | TRBV7-9 | TGTGCCAGCAGCTCCCGACGAGGGAGCTCCTACGAGCAGTACTTC | CASSSRRGSSYEQYF
many | TRBJ1-2 | . | TRBV4-1 | TGCGCCAGCAGCCGAGGGACTAACTATGGCTACACCTTC | CASSRGTNYGYTF
many | TRBJ2-4 | . | TRBV29-1 | TGCAGCGTTAGGTCCAATCTAGCCAAAAACATTCAGTACTTC | CSVRSNLAKNIQYF